Below, 16 T cell receptor beta chains from the same sample are listed, as sequenced in a study of T-cell reconstitution after alpha-beta-depleted transplantation in children. Preparation of the TCRbeta library used unique molecular identifiers. TCRdb itself ran the PCR reads through MiXCR, one entry per CDR3 protein. The repertoire includes about 500,000 distinct CDR3 sequences, roughly 33% of them detected once, and more than 2% sits in the top ten. Specimen: PBMCs from the stem cell graft donor, collected from the stem cell graft. Receptors were obtained from a human donor who donated a stem cell graft to a child with aplastic anemia.

The chain employs TRBV5-1 and TRBJ1-1; D ambiguous. CDR3 length: 14 amino acids. The V and J ends lost 4 bases and 1 base respectively, with 11 bases between them. Per germline, CDR1 SGHRS and CDR2 YFSETQ. CDR3 loop: CASSARTPNTEAFF. Here the CDR3 DNA reads TGCGCCAGCAGCGCCAGGACGCCGAACACTGAAGCTTTCTTT.

This clonotype was seen only a few times. The genes are TRBV20-1 and TRBJ1-2; D remains ambiguous. This CDR3 has 14 residues. Germline V lookup: CDR1 DFQATT, CDR2 SNEGSKA (reference sequence). V lost 0 bases to trimming and J lost 4 bases, with 12 bases between them. DNA of the CDR3: TGCAGTGCTAGAGATTCGGTCGGGCCCTATGGCTACACCTTC. Encoded protein: CSARDSVGPYGYTF.

The chain employs TRBV6-5 and TRBJ2-5; D gene uncertain. The CDR3 consists of 14 residues. Trimming took off 0 bases at V and 2 bases at J, with 7 bases between the two ends. Germline assignment: CDR1 MNHEY and CDR2 SVGAGI. The CDR3 nucleotides are TGTGCCAGCAGTTACTCAGGTTCGCAAGAGACCCAGTACTTC. This codes for CASSYSGSQETQYF.

This clonotype occurred a few times. The chain couples TRBV10-3 to TRBJ2-7; tentative D call: TRBD2 (5 bases). Germline CDR1 and CDR2: ENHRY and SYGVKD. This CDR3 spans 12 amino acids. Trimming pared 7 bases from V and 7 bases from J, leaving 14 bases between. The CDR3 here is CAITGLFKEQYF. CDR3 nucleotide sequence: TGTGCCATCACCGGACTCTTCAAAGAGCAGTACTTC.

CDR3: CASSPGLGPYEQYV. The CDR3 DNA reads as TGTGCCAGTAGTCCCGGACTAGGGCCCTACGAGCAGTACGTC. V is TRBV19 and J is TRBJ2-7; 7 bases are shared with TRBD2. Germline V gene data show CDR1 as LNHDA and CDR2 as SQIVND (reference sequence). Trimming cost V 5 bases and J 2 bases; bases outside gene matches: 6. This CDR3 spans 14 amino acids.

This clonotype was observed a few times. The CDR3 coding sequence is TGCGCCAGCAGCCAAGATAGCCGTCAGGGGGTCTACAATGAGCAGTTCTTC. Residues: CASSQDSRQGVYNEQFF. This chain links TRBV4-3 with TRBJ2-1; 7 nucleotides match TRBD1. From germline, CDR1 is LGHNA and CDR2 YSLEER. This CDR3 is built from 17 residues. With V trimmed by 0 bases and J by 3 bases, 8 bases remained unmatched.

The chain links TRBV5-8 to TRBJ1-1, with D maybe TRBD1 (5 bases). Germline CDR1 SGHTS, CDR2 YDEGEE. V was pared by 1 base and J by 8 bases, with 9 bases between. The CDR3 totals 12 residues. For the CDR3, the DNA is TGTGCCAGCAGCTTGAGTCACAGGGAAGCTTTCTTT. Its translation is CASSLSHREAFF.

V and J are TRBV28 and TRBJ1-5, with TRBD1 matching over 10 bases. The CDR3 spans 16 residues. Per germline, CDR1 MDHEN and CDR2 SYDVKM. V shed 4 bases, J shed 7 bases, and the junction held 10 bases outside the gene matches. This chain's CDR3 is CASSSKGQGVGQPQHF. The CDR3 bases are TGTGCCAGCAGTTCTAAAGGACAGGGGGTGGGACAGCCCCAGCATTTT. Drawing the rest from reference TRBV28 and TRBJ1-5, the complete variable domain is DVKVTQSSRYLVKRTGEKVFLECVQDMDHENMFWYRQDPGLGLRLIYFSYDVKMKEKGDIPEGYSVSREKKERFSLILESASTNQTSMYLCASSSKGQGVGQPQHFGDGTRLSIL.

In its sample, this clonotype was seen a few times. The chain combines TRBV12-3 or TRBV12-4 with TRBJ1-2; a weak D match, TRBD1 (6 bases). This CDR3 spans 12 amino acids. V shed 9 bases and J shed 2 bases, with 10 bases lying between them. This CDR3 reads CASTDRNYGYTF. The DNA for the CDR3 is TGTGCCAGTACGGACAGAAACTATGGCTACACCTTC.

The rearrangement uses TRBV29-1 and TRBJ2-7; 9 nucleotides agree with TRBD1. This CDR3 region has 13 residues. V gave up 3 bases and J gave up 2 bases; unmatched junction bases: 2. Per the germline V gene, CDR1 is SQVTM and CDR2 is ANQGSEA. As DNA, the CDR3 is TGCAGCGTTGAGGGACAGGGCCCCTACGAGCAGTACTTC. Translated, it gives CSVEGQGPYEQYF.

This clonotype occurred a few times. The rearrangement links TRBV10-3 to TRBJ1-1; D unclear. The CDR3 sequence is 13 residues long. Germline assignment: CDR1 ENHRY and CDR2 SYGVKD. V lost 7 bases to trimming and J lost 6 bases, with 15 bases between them. The CDR3 spells CAITRTGKAEAFF. The CDR3 coding sequence is TGTGCCATCACCCGGACGGGTAAGGCTGAAGCTTTCTTT.

The chain employs TRBV12-5 and TRBJ2-2, with 7 bases fitting TRBD1. The V gene's germline CDR1 is LGHNT and CDR2 FRNRAP. This CDR3 is 18 amino acids long. V lost 2 bases and J lost 0; bases outside the gene matches: 9. The CDR3 coding sequence is TGTGCTAGTGGTTTGACGCCTACGGGACAGACGAACACCGGGGAGCTGTTTTTT. Translation: CASGLTPTGQTNTGELFF.

At least ten counts were recorded for this clonotype. The chain is built from TRBV27 and TRBJ2-7, with D unresolved. Germline V gene data show CDR1 as MNHEY and CDR2 as SMNVEV (reference sequence). V lost 3 bases and J lost 2, with 8 bases in between. This CDR3 contains 13 residues. CDR3 residues: CASSLGYAYEQYF. The CDR3 DNA follows: TGTGCCAGCAGTTTGGGGTATGCCTACGAGCAGTACTTC.

This clonotype showed up just a few times. The CDR3 DNA follows: TGTGCCAGCAGTGACTCCCGGACCCGACAGGAGCAAGAGACCCAGTACTTC. Its translation: CASSDSRTRQEQETQYF. This chain uses TRBV25-1 with TRBJ2-5; perhaps TRBD1 as D (6 bases). The V end was cut by 3 bases, the J end by 2 bases, with 19 bases between. Germline V CDR1 and CDR2: MGHDK, SYGVNS. The CDR3 is 17 amino acids.

The gene calls are TRBV20-1 and TRBJ1-1; D remains unclear. This CDR3 region has 14 residues. Germline V gene sequence: CDR1 DFQATT, CDR2 SNEGSKA (reference sequence). CDR3 loop: CNAKPPGPNTEAFF. Here the CDR3 DNA reads TGCAACGCTAAGCCACCGGGCCCGAACACTGAAGCTTTCTTT.

This clonotype was counted a few times. This chain links TRBV18 with TRBJ2-5; D is tentatively TRBD1 or TRBD2 (6 bases each). The germline V gene has CDR1 KGHSH and CDR2 LQKENI. The V end lost 4 bases, the J end lost 2 bases, and 20 bases lay between the germline ends. This CDR3 contains 17 residues. CDR3 DNA sequence: TGTGCCAGCTCACTTCGGGGGCCGGCGGTCGCTCAAGAGACCCAGTACTTC. This gives the protein CASSLRGPAVAQETQYF.